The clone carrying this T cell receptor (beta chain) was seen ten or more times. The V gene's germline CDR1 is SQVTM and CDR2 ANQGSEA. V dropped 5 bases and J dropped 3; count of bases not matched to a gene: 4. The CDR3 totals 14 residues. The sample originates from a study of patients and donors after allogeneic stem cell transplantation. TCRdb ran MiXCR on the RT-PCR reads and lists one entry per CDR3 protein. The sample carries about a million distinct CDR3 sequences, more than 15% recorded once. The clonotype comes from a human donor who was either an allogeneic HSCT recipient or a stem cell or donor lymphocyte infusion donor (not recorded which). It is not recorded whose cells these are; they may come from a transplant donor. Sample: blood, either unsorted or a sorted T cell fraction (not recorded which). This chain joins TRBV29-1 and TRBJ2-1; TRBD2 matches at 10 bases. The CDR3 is CSVFVAGGYNEQFF. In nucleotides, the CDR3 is TGCAGCGTTTTTGTAGCGGGGGGCTACAATGAGCAGTTCTTC.